The 12 T cell receptor beta chains in this list originate from one sample, sequenced in a study of blood T cell repertoires in COVID-19. Assay: immunoSEQ multiplex PCR; the TCRdb copy retains only in-frame clones and omits some. Of more than 150,000 clones listed, 90% are singletons. Sequences were obtained from peripheral blood. The receptors were gathered from a man aged 50-60 years with acute or convalescent COVID-19.

V gene TRBV6-1 combines with J gene TRBJ2-3; TRBD2 matches at 8 bases. The CDR3 sequence is 16 residues long. Germline V lookup: CDR1 MNHNS, CDR2 SASEGT. The J segment lost 5 bases and the V segment lost 2 bases, leaving 9 bases of the junction unmatched. CDR3 residues: CASSERTGGPGDTQYF. The CDR3 DNA follows: TGTGCCAGCAGTGAAAGGACGGGGGGGCCAGGAGATACGCAGTATTTT.

The chain has TRBV5-4 and TRBJ1-5, with D tentatively TRBD1 (5 bases). Germline lookup yields CDR1 SGHNT and CDR2 YYREEE (reference sequence). V was trimmed by 3 bases and J by 6 bases, leaving 10 bases between them. This CDR3 is 13 amino acids long. The CDR3 bases are TGTGCCAGCAGCTCGGGGGGTGTTCAGCCCCAGCATTTT. Its protein product is CASSSGGVQPQHF. The full variable domain, rest sourced from reference TRBV5-4 and TRBJ1-5, is ETGVTQSPTHLIKTRGQQVTLRCSSQSGHNTVSWYQQALGQGPQFIFQYYREEENGRGNFPPRFSGLQFPNYSSELNVNALELDDSALYLCASSSGGVQPQHFGDGTRLSIL.

This sequence joins TRBV9 and TRBJ2-3; 9 bases fit TRBD2. V lost 0 bases, J lost 1 base, and 6 bases stayed unmatched. This CDR3 is 17 amino acids long. The germline V gene encodes CDR1 SGDLS and CDR2 YYNGEE. The CDR3 region is CASSVGRASGGTDTQYF. The CDR3, as DNA: TGTGCCAGCAGCGTAGGGAGGGCTAGCGGGGGCACAGATACGCAGTATTTT.

The V call is TRBV7-3, the J call TRBJ2-1, with TRBD2 as a possible D gene (6 bases). V lost 0 bases to trimming and J lost 2 bases, with 8 bases between them. CDR3 length: 15 residues. Germline CDR1 reads SGHTA; CDR2 reads FQGTGA. CDR3 coding DNA: TGTGCCAGCAGCTTAACGGGGGGTACCTACAATGAGCAGTTCTTC. Its protein is CASSLTGGTYNEQFF.

The chain joins TRBV4-3 to TRBJ1-2; 10 positions match TRBD1. This CDR3 has 15 residues. V shed 4 bases and J 4 bases; nucleotides not matched to a gene: 6. Germline V CDR1 and CDR2: LGHNA, YSLEER. The CDR3 DNA follows: TGCGCCAGCAGCCCAGGGACAGGGGTGGTCTATGGCTACACCTTC. This encodes CASSPGTGVVYGYTF.

The V call is TRBV27, the J call TRBJ2-1; the D is unclear. The germline V gene has CDR1 MNHEY and CDR2 SMNVEV (reference sequence). The V and J ends lost 3 bases and 5 bases respectively, with 17 bases between them. The CDR3 runs to 16 residues. The CDR3 DNA sequence: TGTGCCAGCAGTTTCTCCCAGAGGTGGAACGACAATGAGCAGTTCTTC. It is translated as CASSFSQRWNDNEQFF.

This rearrangement joins TRBV3-1 (or the pseudogene TRBV3-2) to TRBJ1-2; maybe TRBD1 (5 bases). Germline V gene lookup returns CDR1 LGHDT and CDR2 YNNKEL (reference sequence). This CDR3 has 16 residues. V was cut by 3 bases and J by 3 bases, with 17 bases left in between. The CDR3 region is CASSQKAGALYYGYTF. CDR3 in DNA: TGTGCCAGCAGCCAGAAAGCTGGGGCGTTATACTATGGCTACACCTTC.

The gene calls are TRBV30 and TRBJ2-1; D possibly corresponds to TRBD1 (6 bases). The V end lost 6 bases, the J end lost 5 bases, and 17 bases lay between the germline ends. The CDR3 loop spans 14 amino acids. Germline values: CDR1 GTSNPN, CDR2 SVGIG (reference sequence). In nucleotides, the CDR3 is TGTGCCTGTACGTTCGGGACACCTAACAATGAGCAGTTCTTC. Its translation: CACTFGTPNNEQFF.

On this clone itself: The identical CDR3 is also encoded by other nucleotide sequences in the sample. This chain connects TRBV27 to TRBJ2-1; TRBD1 aligns across 9 bases. The CDR3 runs 15 residues. V dropped 2 bases and J dropped 1; count of bases not matched to a gene: 0. Germline V CDR1 and CDR2: MNHEY, SMNVEV (reference sequence). CDR3 DNA sequence: TGTGCCAGCAGTTTAGGGACAGGGTCCTACAATGAGCAGTTCTTC. Its protein is CASSLGTGSYNEQFF.

The chain recombines TRBV4-2 with TRBJ2-5, with TRBD2 identical over 7 bases. With 0 bases clipped from V and 5 bases from J, the junction kept 6 bases outside the gene matches. Germline lookup yields CDR1 LGHNA and CDR2 YNFKEQ. This CDR3 contains 15 residues. Here the CDR3 DNA reads TGTGCCAGCAGCCAAGATAGGGAGGGCCACGAGACCCAGTACTTC. Translating it yields CASSQDREGHETQYF.

The chain employs TRBV10-1 and TRBJ2-7, with D perhaps TRBD2 (5 bases). Deletions cut 2 bases from V and 5 bases from J, with 10 bases between. CDR1 WNHNN and CDR2 SYGVQD come from the germline V gene (reference sequence). The CDR3 covers 13 residues. CDR3 region: CASSEGLGNEQYF. The DNA of the CDR3 is TGCGCCAGCAGTGAGGGACTGGGGAACGAGCAGTACTTC.

The chain carries TRBV27 and TRBJ1-5; D remains ambiguous. Trimming stripped 10 bases from V and 3 bases from J, with 16 bases between. The CDR3 has 14 residues. Germline assignment: CDR1 MNHEY and CDR2 SMNVEV (reference sequence). The CDR3 loop is CATSGGVNNQPQHF. CDR3 coding DNA: TGTGCCACCTCGGGTGGAGTTAACAATCAGCCCCAGCATTTT.